The clone carrying this T cell receptor beta chain was counted a few times. The antigen remains undetermined. CDR1 and CDR2 (germline): SGDLS, YYNGEE. Trimming took off 3 bases at V and 0 bases at J, with 9 bases between the two ends. The CDR3 consists of 15 residues. One entry per CDR3 protein, called by TCRdb with MiXCR from the reads. This table has approximately 250,000 distinct CDR3 sequences, 9% to 15% appearing once. The data were taken from a study of T cell repertoires in cytomegalovirus infection. On the study more broadly: Public TCR beta signatures marked donors with CMV infection and the matching HLA. The study's findings and limits: Within the response measured ex vivo, HLA-C-restricted CMV-specific TCR beta clonotypes were dominant. Cumulative frequency (of public TCR beta family members) identified carriers of CMV plus the relevant HLA.

Sequenced: PBMCs. The sequence was obtained from a human donor in good health (CMV status not recorded). Some clones in this sample may be carry-over from other donors' samples. The genes are TRBV9 and TRBJ2-2; no clear D gene. The CDR3 is CASSDMPSNTGELFF. The CDR3 nucleotides are TGTGCCAGCAGCGATATGCCATCGAACACCGGGGAGCTGTTTTTT.